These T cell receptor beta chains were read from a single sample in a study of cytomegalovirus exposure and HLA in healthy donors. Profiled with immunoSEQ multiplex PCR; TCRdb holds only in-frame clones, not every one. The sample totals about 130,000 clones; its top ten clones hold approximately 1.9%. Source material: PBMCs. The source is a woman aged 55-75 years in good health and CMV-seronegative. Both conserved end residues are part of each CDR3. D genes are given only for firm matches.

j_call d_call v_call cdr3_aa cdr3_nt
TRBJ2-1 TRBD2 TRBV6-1 CASSEVIAGENNEQFF TGTGCCAGCAGTGAAGTTATAGCGGGAGAGAACAATGAGCAGTTCTTC
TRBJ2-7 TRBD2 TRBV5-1 CASSLGGWEQYF TGCGCCAGCAGCCTCGGGGGGTGGGAGCAGTACTTC
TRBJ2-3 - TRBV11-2 CASSLGLQWGTDTQYF TGTGCCAGCAGCTTAGGACTTCAGTGGGGCACAGATACGCAGTATTTT
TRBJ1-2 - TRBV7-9 CASSPRSEDGYTF TGTGCCAGCAGCCCCCGGTCTGAGGATGGCTACACCTTC
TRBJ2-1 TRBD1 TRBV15 CATSGDRGAYNEQFF TGTGCCACCAGCGGAGACAGGGGGGCTTACAATGAGCAGTTCTTC
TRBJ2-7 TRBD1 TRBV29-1 CSVEVRDRSYEQYF TGCAGCGTTGAAGTCCGGGACAGGTCCTACGAGCAGTACTTC
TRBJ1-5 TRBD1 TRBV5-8 CASSIGTASNQPQHF TGTGCCAGCAGCATCGGGACAGCGAGCAATCAGCCCCAGCATTTT
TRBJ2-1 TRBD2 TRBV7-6 CASSLAGGYNEQFF TGTGCCAGCAGCTTAGCGGGGGGGTACAATGAGCAGTTCTTC
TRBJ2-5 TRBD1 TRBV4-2 CASSPGQGASETQYF TGTGCCAGCAGCCCTGGTCAGGGGGCTAGCGAGACCCAGTACTTC
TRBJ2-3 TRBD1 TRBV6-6 CASRPSEGQGSDTQYF TGTGCCAGCAGACCTTCTGAGGGACAGGGATCGGATACGCAGTATTTT
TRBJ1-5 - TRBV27 CASSPRGLGNQPQHF TGTGCCAGCAGTCCGCGGGGGCTAGGCAATCAGCCCCAGCATTTT
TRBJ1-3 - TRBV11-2 CASSFGSTGNTIYF TGTGCCAGCAGCTTCGGGTCGACTGGAAACACCATATATTTT
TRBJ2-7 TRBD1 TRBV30 CAQTRGLHEQYF TGTGCCCAAACCAGGGGGCTCCACGAGCAGTACTTC
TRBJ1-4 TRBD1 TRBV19 CASSAGQPNEKLFF TGTGCCAGTAGTGCGGGACAGCCTAATGAAAAACTGTTTTTT
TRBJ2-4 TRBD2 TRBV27 CASSTRDYTSKNIQYF TGTGCCAGCAGTACCCGGGACTATACCTCCAAAAACATTCAGTACTTC
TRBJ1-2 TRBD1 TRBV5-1 CASSPGTALIYGYTF TGCGCCAGCAGCCCCGGGACAGCCTTAATTTATGGCTACACCTTC
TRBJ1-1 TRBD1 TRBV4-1 CASSQEGWDRGSLNTEAFF TGCGCCAGCAGCCAAGAAGGTTGGGACAGGGGAAGTTTGAACACTGAAGCTTTCTTT
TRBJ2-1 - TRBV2 CASKRAGPQQFF TGTGCCAGCAAACGGGCGGGGCCCCAGCAGTTCTTC
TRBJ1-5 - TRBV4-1 CASSPGLPVGGYHQPQHF TGCGCCAGCAGCCCCGGGCTTCCGGTCGGGGGATACCATCAGCCCCAGCATTTT
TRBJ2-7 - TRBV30 CAWSPSVPYEQYF TGTGCCTGGAGCCCCTCGGTGCCCTACGAGCAGTACTTC
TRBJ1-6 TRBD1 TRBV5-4 CASSGTGGRNSPLHF TGTGCCAGCAGCGGGACAGGGGGCCGTAATTCACCCCTCCACTTT
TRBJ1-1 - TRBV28 CASSHRTEAFF TGTGCCAGCAGTCATAGGACAGAAGCTTTCTTT
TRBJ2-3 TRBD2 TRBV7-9 CASSLLLSGGYTDTQYF TGTGCCAGCAGCTTATTGCTGTCCGGGGGGTACACAGATACGCAGTATTTT
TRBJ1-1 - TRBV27 CASSLAGNTEAFF TGTGCCAGCAGTTTAGCAGGGAACACTGAAGCTTTCTTT
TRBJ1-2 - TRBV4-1 CASSQDVGQGNYGYTF TGCGCCAGCAGCCAAGATGTGGGGCAGGGAAACTATGGCTACACCTTC
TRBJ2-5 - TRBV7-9 CASSLGFPVETQYF TGTGCCAGCAGCTTAGGATTCCCGGTTGAGACCCAGTACTTC
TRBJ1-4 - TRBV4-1 CASSQGGRSVNEKLFF TGCGCCAGCAGCCAAGGGGGCAGGTCGGTAAATGAAAAACTGTTTTTT
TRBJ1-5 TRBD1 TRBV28 CASSLSGQGPLTLNQPQHF TGTGCCAGCAGTTTATCCGGACAGGGGCCGTTGACCCTCAATCAGCCCCAGCATTTT
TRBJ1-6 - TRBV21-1 CASSKVLGHCNSPLHF TGTGCCAGCAGCAAAGTGTTGGGGCACTGTAATTCACCCCTCCACTTT
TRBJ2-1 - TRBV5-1 CASSLGRGGGLYLEQFF TGCGCCAGCAGCTTGGGCCGAGGGGGGGGGCTTTATCTTGAGCAGTTCTTC
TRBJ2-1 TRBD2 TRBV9 CASSRGLAESSYNEQFF TGTGCCAGCAGCCGTGGTCTAGCGGAGAGCTCCTACAATGAGCAGTTCTTC
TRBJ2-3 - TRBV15 CATSRDPTRSSTDTQYF TGTGCCACCAGCAGAGATCCGACTAGATCTAGCACAGATACGCAGTATTTT
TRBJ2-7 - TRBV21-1 CASSKRQGKNPDSSYEQYF TGTGCCAGCAGCAAACGGCAGGGTAAAAACCCCGATAGCTCCTACGAGCAGTACTTC
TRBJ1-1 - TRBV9 CASSPVPRTEAFF TGTGCCAGCAGCCCTGTCCCCAGGACTGAAGCTTTCTTT
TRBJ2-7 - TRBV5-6 CASSRGISYEQYF TGTGCCAGCAGCCGGGGGATATCCTACGAGCAGTACTTC
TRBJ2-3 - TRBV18 CASSRAGTSSTDTQYF TGTGCCAGCTCACGCGCCGGGACTTCTAGCACAGATACGCAGTATTTT
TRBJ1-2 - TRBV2 CASSEQGNGYTF TGTGCCAGCAGTGAACAGGGAAATGGCTACACCTTC
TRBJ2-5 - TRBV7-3 CASSLGRGQETQYF TGTGCCAGCAGCCTAGGCAGGGGCCAAGAGACCCAGTACTTC
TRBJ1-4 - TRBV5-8 CASGDGSNEKLFF TGTGCCAGCGGAGACGGTTCTAATGAAAAACTGTTTTTT
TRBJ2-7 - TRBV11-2 CASSFSFLSSYEQYF TGTGCCAGCAGCTTCTCTTTTCTTAGCTCCTACGAGCAGTACTTC
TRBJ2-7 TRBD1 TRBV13 CASSEDRAEQYF TGTGCCAGCAGCGAGGACAGGGCCGAGCAGTACTTC
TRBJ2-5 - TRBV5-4 CASSPRGETQYF TGTGCCAGCAGCCCAAGAGGGGAGACCCAGTACTTC